This TCR beta chain was identified during a study of T cells after yellow fever vaccination. Study in general: Preparation used SMART-Seq v4 Ultra Low Input for the low-cell-number fractions.

This clonotype was seen more than once but under ten times. Its target is unknown. Study findings and constraints: One caveat is that FACS-sorted repertoires could contain abundant clonotypes contaminating from the bulk population. Clonotypes shared by both compartments, CD4 and CD8, made up a small share.

The CDR3 sequence is 14 residues long. V was shortened by 1 base and J by 4 bases, with 10 bases between the two germline ends. Germline V gene lookup returns CDR1 KGHSH and CDR2 LQKENI. Template-switching 5'RACE yielded the TCR cDNA; a universal primer site and UMIs were added in the process. One entry per CDR3 protein results from TCRdb running MiXCR on the 5' RACE reads. The sample has nearly 350,000 distinct CDR3 sequences; around 8.1% are singletons. The origin of this receptor is a man between 18 and 35 years old who received the YFV17D yellow fever vaccine. The sequences come from PBMCs, collected more than 35 days after the first yellow fever vaccination. The chain joins TRBV18 to TRBJ1-2; D uncertain. The CDR3 is CASSPLGGTYGYTF. Written as DNA, the CDR3 is TGTGCCAGCTCACCACTCGGCGGTACCTATGGCTACACCTTC.